The clone carrying this TCR beta chain has just a few counts. At one boundary the junction diverges from the germline segment, which might be a read error. The CDR3 totals 13 residues. Germline V gene lookup returns CDR1 LGHDT and CDR2 YNNKEL (reference sequence). The protocol was immunoSEQ multiplex PCR, while the TCRdb copy is restricted to in-frame clones and leaves out a portion. The table records about 490,000 clones, 70% to 90% of them present only once. This entry comes from a study of blood T cell repertoires in COVID-19. At the level of the study: Acute and convalescent COVID-19 samples came from the United States, Italy and Spain.

The chain joins TRBV3-1 (or the pseudogene TRBV3-2) to TRBJ1-1; D unclear. The TCR originated in a human donor in a cohort sampled during active COVID-19. The material sequenced was peripheral blood. CDR3 loop: CASSQWRNPEAFF. DNA for the CDR3: TGTGCCAGCAGCCAATGGAGGAACCCTGAAGCTTTCTTT.